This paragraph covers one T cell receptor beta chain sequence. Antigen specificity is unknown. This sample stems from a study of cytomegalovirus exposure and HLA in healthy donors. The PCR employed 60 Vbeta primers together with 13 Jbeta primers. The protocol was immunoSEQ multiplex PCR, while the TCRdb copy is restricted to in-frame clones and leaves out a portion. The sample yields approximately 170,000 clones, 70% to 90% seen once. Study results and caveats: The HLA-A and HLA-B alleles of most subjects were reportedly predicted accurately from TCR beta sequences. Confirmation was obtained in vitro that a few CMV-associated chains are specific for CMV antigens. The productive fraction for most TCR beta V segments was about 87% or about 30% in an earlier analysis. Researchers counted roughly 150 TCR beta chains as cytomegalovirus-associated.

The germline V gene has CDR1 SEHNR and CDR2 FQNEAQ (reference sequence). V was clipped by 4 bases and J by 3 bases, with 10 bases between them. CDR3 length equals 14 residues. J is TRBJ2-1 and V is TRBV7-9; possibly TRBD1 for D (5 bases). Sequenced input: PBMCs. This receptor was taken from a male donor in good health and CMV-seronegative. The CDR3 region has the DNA TGTGCCAGCAGCTCGCAAAGGGGCTACAATGAGCAGTTCTTC. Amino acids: CASSSQRGYNEQFF. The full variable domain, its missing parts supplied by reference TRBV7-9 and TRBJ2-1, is DTGVSQNPRHKITKRGQNVTFRCDPISEHNRLYWYRQTLGQGPEFLTYFQNEAQLEKSRLLSDRFSAERPKGSFSTLEIQRTEQGDSAMYLCASSSQRGYNEQFFGPGTRLTVL.